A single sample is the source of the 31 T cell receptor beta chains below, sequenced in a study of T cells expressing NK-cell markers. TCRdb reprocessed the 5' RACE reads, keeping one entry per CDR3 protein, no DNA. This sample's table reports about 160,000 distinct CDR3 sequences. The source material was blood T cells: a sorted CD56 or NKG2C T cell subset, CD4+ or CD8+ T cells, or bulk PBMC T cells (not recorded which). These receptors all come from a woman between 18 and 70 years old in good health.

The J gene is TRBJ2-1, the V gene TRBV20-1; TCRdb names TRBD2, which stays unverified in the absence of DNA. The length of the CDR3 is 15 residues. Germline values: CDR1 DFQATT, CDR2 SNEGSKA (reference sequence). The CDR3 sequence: CSARIAGGFYNEQFF.

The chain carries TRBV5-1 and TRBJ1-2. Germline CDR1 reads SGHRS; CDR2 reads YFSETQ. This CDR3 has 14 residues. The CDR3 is CASSLGGRNYGYTF.

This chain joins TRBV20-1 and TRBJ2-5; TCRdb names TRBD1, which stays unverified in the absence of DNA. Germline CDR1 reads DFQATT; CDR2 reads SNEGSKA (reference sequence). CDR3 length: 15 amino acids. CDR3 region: CSADGFRGEGETQYF.

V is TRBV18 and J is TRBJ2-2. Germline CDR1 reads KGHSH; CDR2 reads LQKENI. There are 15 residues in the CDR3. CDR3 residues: CASSRRHGNTGELFF.

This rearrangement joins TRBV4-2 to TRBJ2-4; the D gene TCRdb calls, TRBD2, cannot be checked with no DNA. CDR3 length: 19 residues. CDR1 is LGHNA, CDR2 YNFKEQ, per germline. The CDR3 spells CASSLRTSGGPLAKNIQYF.

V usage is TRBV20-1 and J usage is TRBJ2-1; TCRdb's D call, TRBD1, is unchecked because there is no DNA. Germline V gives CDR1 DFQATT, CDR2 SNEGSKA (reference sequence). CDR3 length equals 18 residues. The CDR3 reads CSARDGAGVARGYNEQFF.

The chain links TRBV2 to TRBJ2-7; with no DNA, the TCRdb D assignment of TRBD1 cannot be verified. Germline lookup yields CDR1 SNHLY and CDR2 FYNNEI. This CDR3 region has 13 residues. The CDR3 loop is CASSARGTYEQYF.

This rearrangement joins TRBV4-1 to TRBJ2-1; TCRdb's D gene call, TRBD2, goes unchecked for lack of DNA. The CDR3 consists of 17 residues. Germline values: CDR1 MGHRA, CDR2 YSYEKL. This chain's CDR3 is CASSQAILAGGYNEQFF.

CDR3 amino acids: CASSYTGGPSETQYF. The chain is built from TRBV6-5 and TRBJ2-5; without DNA, the TCRdb call of TRBD2 cannot be checked. The length of the CDR3 is 15 residues. Germline CDR1 reads MNHEY; CDR2 reads SVGAGI.

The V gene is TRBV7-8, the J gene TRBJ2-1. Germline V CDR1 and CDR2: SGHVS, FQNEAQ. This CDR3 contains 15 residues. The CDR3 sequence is CASSLSSASYNEQFF.

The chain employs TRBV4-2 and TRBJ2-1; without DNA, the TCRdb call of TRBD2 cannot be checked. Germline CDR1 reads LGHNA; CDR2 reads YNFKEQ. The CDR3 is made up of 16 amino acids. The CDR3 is CASSQEGPPSYNEQFF.

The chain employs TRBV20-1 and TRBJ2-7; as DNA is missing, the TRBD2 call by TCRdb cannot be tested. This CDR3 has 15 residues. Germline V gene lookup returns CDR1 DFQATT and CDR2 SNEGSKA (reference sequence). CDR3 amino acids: CSAYILGGRVYEQYF.

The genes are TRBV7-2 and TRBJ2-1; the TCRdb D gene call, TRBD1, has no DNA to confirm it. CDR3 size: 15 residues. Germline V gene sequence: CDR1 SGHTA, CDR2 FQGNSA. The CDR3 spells CASSSQGASANEQFF.

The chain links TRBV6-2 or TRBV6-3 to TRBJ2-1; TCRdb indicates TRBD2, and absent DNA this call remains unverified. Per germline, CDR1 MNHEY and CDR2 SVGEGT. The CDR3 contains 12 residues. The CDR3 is CASSGSGDLQFF.

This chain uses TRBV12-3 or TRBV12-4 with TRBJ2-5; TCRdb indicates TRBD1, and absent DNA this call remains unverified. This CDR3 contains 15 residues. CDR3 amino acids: CASSLSGTDQETQYF.

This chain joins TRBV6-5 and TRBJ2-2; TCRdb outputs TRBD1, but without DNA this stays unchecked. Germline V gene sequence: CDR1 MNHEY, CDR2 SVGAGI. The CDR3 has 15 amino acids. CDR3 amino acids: CASSYTGTGLGELFF.

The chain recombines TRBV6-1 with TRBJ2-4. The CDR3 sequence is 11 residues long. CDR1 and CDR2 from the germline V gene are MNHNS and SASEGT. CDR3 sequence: CASSEGRDQYF.

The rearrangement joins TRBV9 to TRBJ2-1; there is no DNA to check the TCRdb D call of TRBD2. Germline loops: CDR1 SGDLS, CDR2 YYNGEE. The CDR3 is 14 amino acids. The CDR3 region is CASSVQAGLSEQFF.

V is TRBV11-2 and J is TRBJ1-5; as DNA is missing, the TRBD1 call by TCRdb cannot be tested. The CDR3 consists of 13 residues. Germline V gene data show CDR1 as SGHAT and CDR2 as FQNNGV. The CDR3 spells CASRAGGGQPQHF.

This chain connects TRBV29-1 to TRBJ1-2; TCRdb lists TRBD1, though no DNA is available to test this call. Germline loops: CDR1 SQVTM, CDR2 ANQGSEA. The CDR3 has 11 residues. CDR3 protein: CSVWGSYGYTF.

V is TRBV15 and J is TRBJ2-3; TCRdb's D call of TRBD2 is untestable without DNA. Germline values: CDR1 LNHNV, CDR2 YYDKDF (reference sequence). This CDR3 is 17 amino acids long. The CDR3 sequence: CATSRPRAQTVGDTQYF.

CDR3 amino acids: CASSRTSGNYGYTF. The chain employs TRBV14 and TRBJ1-2. Germline CDR1 is SGHDN and CDR2 is FVKESK. The CDR3 is 14 amino acids.

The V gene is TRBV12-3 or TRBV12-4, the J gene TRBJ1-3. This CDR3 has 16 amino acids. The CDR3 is CASSSSQASSGNTIYF.

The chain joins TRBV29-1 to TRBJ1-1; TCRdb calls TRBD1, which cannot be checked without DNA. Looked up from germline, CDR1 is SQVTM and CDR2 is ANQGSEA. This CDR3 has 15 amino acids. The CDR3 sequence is CSVEGGGEGNTEAFF.

CDR3 sequence reads: CASSQAYSYNEQFF. This chain links TRBV3-1 with TRBJ2-1. This CDR3 comprises 14 residues. Germline assignment: CDR1 LGHDT and CDR2 YNNKEL (reference sequence).

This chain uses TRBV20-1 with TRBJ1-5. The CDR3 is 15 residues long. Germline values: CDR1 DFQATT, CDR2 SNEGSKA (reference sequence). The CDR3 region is CSATRVALSNQPQHF.

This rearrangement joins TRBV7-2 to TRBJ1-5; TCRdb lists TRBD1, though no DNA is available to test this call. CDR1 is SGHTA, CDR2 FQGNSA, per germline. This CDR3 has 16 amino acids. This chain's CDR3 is CASSSGTGRGNQPQHF.

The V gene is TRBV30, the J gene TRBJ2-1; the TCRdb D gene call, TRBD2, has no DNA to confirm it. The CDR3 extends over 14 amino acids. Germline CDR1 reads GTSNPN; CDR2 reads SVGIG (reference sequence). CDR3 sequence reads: CAWRGLAGYNEQFF.

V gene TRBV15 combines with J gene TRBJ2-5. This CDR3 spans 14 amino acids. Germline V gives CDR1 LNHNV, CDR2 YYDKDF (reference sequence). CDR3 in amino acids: CATSRAATEETQYF.

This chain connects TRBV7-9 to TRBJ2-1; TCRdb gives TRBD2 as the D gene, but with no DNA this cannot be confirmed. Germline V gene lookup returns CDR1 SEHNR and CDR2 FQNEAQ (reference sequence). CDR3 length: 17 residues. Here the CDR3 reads CASSLFTGLSSYNEQFF.

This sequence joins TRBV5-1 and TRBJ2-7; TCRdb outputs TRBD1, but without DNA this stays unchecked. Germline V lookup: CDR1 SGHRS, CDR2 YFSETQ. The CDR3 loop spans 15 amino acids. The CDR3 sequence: CASSLAAVRAYEQYF.